The 19 T cell receptor beta chains listed next were all sequenced from one sample in a study of T cells in tumors after PD-1 blockade. This table comes from immunoSEQ multiplex PCR, and its TCRdb copy is limited to in-frame clones, with some not included. Found here are around 60,000 clones, around 80% of them singletons; the top ten hold around 15%. The sample in question was PBMCs, obtained before anti-PD-1 treatment. The receptor source for this set is a human donor with basal cell carcinoma.

The genes are TRBV15 and TRBJ1-1, with a weak D call TRBD1 (5 bases). CDR1 is LNHNV and CDR2 is YYDKDF in the germline V gene (reference sequence). The CDR3 is 15 amino acids. V dropped 4 bases and J dropped 9 bases, with 21 bases sitting between them. CDR3 sequence (DNA): TGTGCCACCAGCATGGGGAGACAGTCCTTAGATCAAGCTTTCTTT. Protein product: CATSMGRQSLDQAFF.

The table lists this clone with a count of one. This rearrangement joins TRBV5-1 to TRBJ1-1; TRBD1 might be the D (6 bases). The CDR3 has 17 residues. CDR1 and CDR2 (germline): SGHRS, YFSETQ. V was pared by 4 bases and J by 1 base, with 20 bases between. The CDR3 reads CASSAGGGAGSNTEAFF. CDR3 nucleotide sequence: TGCGCCAGCAGCGCCGGGGGGGGCGCGGGGTCGAACACTGAAGCTTTCTTT.

The chain uses TRBV19 and TRBJ1-3; possibly TRBD1 for D (6 bases). The CDR3 runs to 15 residues. Trimming stripped 5 bases from V and 2 bases from J, with 13 bases between. Germline lookup yields CDR1 LNHDA and CDR2 SQIVND (reference sequence). CDR3 nucleotides: TGTGCCAGTAGTTTCGAGACAGGCGCTGGAAACACCATATATTTT. This translates into CASSFETGAGNTIYF.

This chain links TRBV9 with TRBJ2-7; 7 nucleotides agree with TRBD1. The germline CDR1 and CDR2 sequences are SGDLS and YYNGEE. Trimming at V came to 0 bases and at J to 3 bases, leaving 6 bases not matched to a gene. The CDR3 is 15 amino acids. Here the CDR3 reads CASSVDGTAFYEQYF. The CDR3 DNA is TGTGCCAGCAGCGTAGACGGGACAGCCTTCTACGAGCAGTACTTC. Full variable domain (rest looked up from reference TRBV9 and TRBJ2-7): DSGVTQTPKHLITATGQRVTLRCSPRSGDLSVYWYQQSLDQGLQFLIQYYNGEERAKGNILERFSAQQFPDLHSELNLSSLELGDSALYFCASSVDGTAFYEQYFGPGTRLTVT.

J is TRBJ2-1 and V is TRBV5-1, with D possibly matching TRBD2 (7 bases). CDR3 length: 16 amino acids. The germline V gene has CDR1 SGHRS and CDR2 YFSETQ. The V end was cut by 4 bases, the J end by 4 bases, with 18 bases between. As DNA, the CDR3 is TGCGCCAGCAGCCCCTTGATCGGGGGGCCTTACAATGAGCAGTTCTTC. Translated: CASSPLIGGPYNEQFF.

This chain connects TRBV5-4 to TRBJ2-7; TRBD1 aligns across 10 bases. Trimming at V came to 1 base and at J to 5 bases, leaving 6 bases not matched to a gene. CDR3 length: 15 amino acids. Germline V gene lookup returns CDR1 SGHNT and CDR2 YYREEE (reference sequence). The CDR3 DNA is TGTGCCAGCAGCTTGACCGGGACAGGGGACCACGAGCAGTACTTC. Its protein is CASSLTGTGDHEQYF.

The V call is TRBV5-1, the J call TRBJ2-1, with a tentative D call TRBD1 (6 bases). CDR1 SGHRS and CDR2 YFSETQ come from the germline V gene. CDR3 size: 16 residues. V was shortened by 0 bases and J by 1 base, with 11 bases between the two germline ends. The CDR3 nucleotides read TGCGCCAGCAGCTTGGGAGGGGGAAATTCCTACAATGAGCAGTTCTTC. It yields the protein CASSLGGGNSYNEQFF.

CDR3 nucleotide sequence: TGTGCCACCAGCAGAGACGTCTTGGCAGGGGATATAGCTAACTATGGCTACACCTTC. It translates to CATSRDVLAGDIANYGYTF. J is TRBJ1-2 and V is TRBV15, with D possibly TRBD1 on 6 matching bases. The germline V gene has CDR1 LNHNV and CDR2 YYDKDF (reference sequence). The ends were cut back, 0 bases at V and 0 bases at J, with 20 bases in the middle. There are 19 residues in the CDR3.

The rearrangement joins TRBV29-1 to TRBJ2-7, with D possibly TRBD1 on 6 matching bases. The V gene's germline CDR1 is SQVTM and CDR2 ANQGSEA. The CDR3 contains 13 residues. Trimming took 5 bases from V and 0 from J, leaving 11 bases between them. CDR3 amino acids: CSVQRTASYEQYF. CDR3 DNA sequence: TGCAGCGTTCAACGGACAGCCTCCTACGAGCAGTACTTC.

The rearrangement uses TRBV2 and TRBJ1-1; no reliable D call. V was clipped by 4 bases and J by 1 base, with 10 bases between them. Germline CDR1 and CDR2: SNHLY and FYNNEI. This CDR3 region has 14 residues. This chain's CDR3 is CASSGFLGNTEAFF. CDR3 nucleotide sequence: TGTGCCAGCAGTGGATTCCTAGGGAACACTGAAGCTTTCTTT.

This clone was detected only a few times. The V call is TRBV19, the J call TRBJ1-6; TRBD1 is a possible D gene (5 bases). Germline CDR1 and CDR2: LNHDA and SQIVND (reference sequence). Trimming cost V 3 bases and J 9 bases, with 9 bases left between them. CDR3 size: 13 residues. In DNA, the CDR3 is TGTGCCAGTAGTATCGGGGGTAGTTCACCCCTCCACTTT. Encoded protein: CASSIGGSSPLHF. The full variable domain, with the rest looked up from reference TRBV19 and TRBJ1-6, is DGGITQSPKYLFRKEGQNVTLSCEQNLNHDAMYWYRQDPGQGLRLIYYSQIVNDFQKGDIAEGYSVSREKKESFPLTVTSAQKNPTAFYLCASSIGGSSPLHFGNGTRLTVT.

This chain uses TRBV5-4 with TRBJ1-2, with 7 positions matching TRBD1. The germline V gene encodes CDR1 SGHNT and CDR2 YYREEE (reference sequence). This CDR3 is 13 amino acids long. V trimming: 4 bases; J trimming: 4 bases; junction bases outside the gene matches: 4. The CDR3 sequence is CASSLDRTYGYTF. The CDR3 region has the DNA TGTGCCAGCAGCCTGGACAGGACCTATGGCTACACCTTC.

On this clone itself: Other DNA sequences in the same sample also yield this CDR3. This chain joins TRBV19 and TRBJ1-1; no definite D call. V was pared by 1 base and J by 9 bases, with 9 bases between. The CDR3 contains 12 residues. Germline values: CDR1 LNHDA, CDR2 SQIVND (reference sequence). Here the CDR3 DNA reads TGTGCCAGTAGTATAGGAGCAGGTAAAGCTTTCTTT. The encoded protein is CASSIGAGKAFF. The full variable domain, with the rest looked up from reference TRBV19 and TRBJ1-1, is DGGITQSPKYLFRKEGQNVTLSCEQNLNHDAMYWYRQDPGQGLRLIYYSQIVNDFQKGDIAEGYSVSREKKESFPLTVTSAQKNPTAFYLCASSIGAGKAFFGQGTRLTVV.

This rearrangement joins TRBV19 to TRBJ1-3; D remains ambiguous. CDR3 length equals 15 residues. With 3 bases removed from V and 0 bases from J, the gap between germline ends came to 9 bases. Germline-derived CDR1 and CDR2 are LNHDA and SQIVND (reference sequence). The CDR3 nucleotides read TGTGCCAGTAGTATCAAGGGATACTCTGGAAACACCATATATTTT. It translates to CASSIKGYSGNTIYF.

Turning to this clone: Its ends do not fully match the called genes, so a read error is possible. The chain uses TRBV7-9 and TRBJ2-5, with D unclear. Germline values: CDR1 SEHNR, CDR2 FQNEAQ (reference sequence). The CDR3 spans 13 residues. The CDR3 is CASSLGGLESQYF. The CDR3 DNA reads as TGTGCCAGCAGCTTAGGAGGCTTAGAGTCCCAGTACTTC.

This sequence joins TRBV3-1 (or the pseudogene TRBV3-2) and TRBJ2-6, with 9 bases that match TRBD1. The CDR3 runs to 18 residues. After removal of 2 bases from V and 2 bases from J, the junction contained 7 bases not matched to a gene. Germline V lookup: CDR1 LGHDT, CDR2 YNNKEL (reference sequence). As DNA, the CDR3 is TGTGCCAGCAGCCAATCAAACAGGGGGCCTGCTGGGGCCAACGTCCTGACTTTC. This sequence encodes CASSQSNRGPAGANVLTF.

V and J are TRBV19 and TRBJ1-1; 10 positions match TRBD1. This CDR3 comprises 17 residues. In germline, CDR1 is LNHDA, CDR2 SQIVND (reference sequence). V dropped 6 bases and J dropped 4; count of bases not matched to a gene: 14. The CDR3 sequence: CASSQMGQGIRGTEAFF. The CDR3 DNA follows: TGTGCCAGTAGCCAGATGGGACAGGGGATAAGAGGCACTGAAGCTTTCTTT.

This chain links TRBV13 with TRBJ2-1, with 7 bases lining up with TRBD2. This CDR3 is 16 amino acids long. Germline CDR1 and CDR2: PRHDT and FYEKMQ (reference sequence). Trimming at V came to 3 bases and at J to 0 bases, leaving 5 bases not matched to a gene. The DNA of the CDR3 is TGTGCCAGCAGCTTTTTAGCGGGTAGCTCCTACAATGAGCAGTTCTTC. This gives the protein CASSFLAGSSYNEQFF.

In regard to this clone: The junction does not match germline at one end; this may be a read error. This sequence joins TRBV7-7 and TRBJ2-1; D ambiguous. CDR1 SSHAT and CDR2 FNYEAQ come from the germline V gene (reference sequence). The length of the CDR3 is 15 residues. CDR3: CASSLVLSSYNEQFF. The CDR3 DNA reads TGTGCTAGCAGCTTAGTGTTGAGCTCCTACAATGAGCAGTTCTTC.